The clone carrying this T cell receptor (beta chain) was picked up many times. Noted time point: newly diagnosed GD, antithyroid drugs for less than 3 months. The TCR library used RNA extracted from PBMCs. This specimen belongs to a study of regulatory T cells in long-lasting Graves disease. Study information: New Graves' disease cases had less than 3 months of antithyroid drugs.

With iRepertoire HTBI primers and Arm-PCR of CDR3 regions, TCR beta libraries were built. TCRdb re-analysed the multiplex PCR reads in MiXCR, keeping a single row per CDR3 protein. The repertoire holds around 360,000 distinct CDR3 sequences, with 16% as singletons. Another study also made use of these data, one on T cells in Graves' hyperthyroidism and ophthalmopathy. As that study records: The model forecast ophthalmopathy, anticipating it by a median around 6.5 months before onset.

This specimen consisted of peripheral blood mononuclear cells (PBMCs), obtained at new diagnosis, from a patient treated with antithyroid drugs. The clonotype originates from a woman aged 18-29 years with Graves disease.

The CDR3 spells CASSSGSGNSYEQYF. For the CDR3, the DNA is TGTGCCAGCAGCTCGGGCAGCGGGAACTCCTACGAGCAGTACTTC. This sequence joins TRBV5-5 and TRBJ2-7; 7 nucleotides line up with TRBD2. V lost 3 bases, J lost 0 bases, and 6 bases stayed unmatched. Germline values: CDR1 SGHKS, CDR2 YYEKEE (reference sequence). CDR3 length: 15 residues. The entire variable domain, with the rest obtained from reference TRBV5-5 and TRBJ2-7, is as follows: DAGVTQSPTHLIKTRGQQVTLRCSPISGHKSVSWYQQVLGQGPQFIFQYYEKEERGRGNFPDRFSARQFPNYSSELNVNALLLGDSALYLCASSSGSGNSYEQYFGPGTRLTVT.